Listed below are T cell receptor beta chains from one sample, sequenced in a study of OX40 agonist ivuxolimab in advanced cancers. Some clones are missing from TCRdb's copy, which holds only in-frame ones; the method was immunoSEQ multiplex PCR. The sample shows approximately 52,000 clones, roughly 85% of them seen only once. The source material was CD4+ or CD8+ T cells sorted from blood, sampled in a trial of the OX40 agonist ivuxolimab. These receptors originate from an adult with an advanced solid tumor such as melanoma, head and neck, liver or kidney cancer. The CDR3 runs from the conserved cysteine through the conserved F or W. Fields, in order: J gene, V gene, CDR3 protein.

j_call: NA
v_call: TRBV28
cdr3_aa: CASSLPYEQYF

j_call: TRBJ2-2
v_call: TRBV6-1
cdr3_aa: CASSELGRGAGELFF

j_call: TRBJ2-1
v_call: TRBV11-3
cdr3_aa: CASSARLGHNEQFF

j_call: TRBJ2-7
v_call: TRBV7-3
cdr3_aa: CASSLTGTSGYEQYF

j_call: TRBJ2-7
v_call: TRBV5-1
cdr3_aa: CASSLESMAAYEQYF

j_call: TRBJ2-5
v_call: TRBV29-1
cdr3_aa: CSALRRDSQETQYF

j_call: TRBJ2-2
v_call: TRBV2
cdr3_aa: CASSEPSANTGELFF

j_call: TRBJ2-7
v_call: TRBV19
cdr3_aa: CASSISLTQTYEQYF

j_call: TRBJ2-1
v_call: TRBV28
cdr3_aa: CASSPRYNEQFF

j_call: TRBJ1-5
v_call: TRBV2
cdr3_aa: CASGGTGGLMGNQPQHF

j_call: TRBJ1-2
v_call: TRBV19
cdr3_aa: CASSNRVLGYTF

j_call: TRBJ2-1
v_call: TRBV5-8
cdr3_aa: CASSLQRMDEQFF

j_call: TRBJ1-1
v_call: TRBV5-1
cdr3_aa: CASSSQMNTEAFF

j_call: TRBJ2-1
v_call: TRBV11-1
cdr3_aa: CASSLGTSGRNEQFF

j_call: TRBJ2-1
v_call: TRBV11-2
cdr3_aa: CASSFLRGLANYNEQFF

j_call: TRBJ2-3
v_call: TRBV7-6
cdr3_aa: CASSLGGQTDTQYF

j_call: TRBJ2-3
v_call: TRBV19
cdr3_aa: CASSIGGSTDTQYF

j_call: TRBJ2-1
v_call: TRBV2
cdr3_aa: CASSEGLGGEQFF

j_call: TRBJ2-5
v_call: TRBV7-2
cdr3_aa: CASSRPVTETQYF

j_call: TRBJ2-7
v_call: TRBV6-5
cdr3_aa: CASSEGPKQYF

j_call: TRBJ1-2
v_call: TRBV5-6
cdr3_aa: CASSREGHYGYTF

j_call: TRBJ2-6
v_call: TRBV5-4
cdr3_aa: CASSLAELSGANVLTF

j_call: TRBJ2-3
v_call: TRBV11-2
cdr3_aa: CASSLGGLSVTDTQYF

j_call: TRBJ1-3
v_call: TRBV9
cdr3_aa: CASSVVGRGPGNTIYF

j_call: TRBJ1-3
v_call: TRBV11-2
cdr3_aa: CASSLEWGDAIYF

j_call: TRBJ2-1
v_call: TRBV5-1
cdr3_aa: CASSSQTGPLYNEQFF

j_call: TRBJ1-5
v_call: TRBV9
cdr3_aa: CASSGGSGLKPQHF

j_call: TRBJ2-2
v_call: TRBV5-1
cdr3_aa: CASSLASGRFPGELFF

j_call: TRBJ1-2
v_call: TRBV25-1
cdr3_aa: CASSDLLDRENGYTF

j_call: TRBJ1-2
v_call: TRBV5-8
cdr3_aa: CASSTDSTGDYGYTF

j_call: TRBJ2-3
v_call: TRBV5-1
cdr3_aa: CASSLAVRNTDTQYF

j_call: TRBJ2-3
v_call: TRBV9
cdr3_aa: CASSLASGIGDTQYF

j_call: TRBJ1-4
v_call: TRBV2
cdr3_aa: CASSLLRGNEKLFF

j_call: TRBJ1-2
v_call: TRBV29-1
cdr3_aa: CSGYGQGAPGYTF

j_call: TRBJ2-5
v_call: TRBV5-1
cdr3_aa: CASSLSGGQETQYF

j_call: TRBJ1-2
v_call: TRBV6-5
cdr3_aa: CASRPGGASGYTF

j_call: TRBJ2-1
v_call: TRBV5-6
cdr3_aa: CASSRYRGLTYNEQFF

j_call: TRBJ1-1
v_call: TRBV19
cdr3_aa: CASSQRGGGTEAFF

j_call: TRBJ2-7
v_call: TRBV2
cdr3_aa: CASSVGGGSDEQYF

j_call: TRBJ1-1
v_call: TRBV19
cdr3_aa: CASSGGLLEAFF

j_call: TRBJ1-2
v_call: TRBV11-2
cdr3_aa: CASSLPLRGYTF

j_call: TRBJ1-5
v_call: TRBV28
cdr3_aa: CASSLYGGSNQPQHF

j_call: TRBJ2-7
v_call: TRBV5-1
cdr3_aa: CASRRRGSSYEQYF

j_call: TRBJ2-1
v_call: TRBV15
cdr3_aa: CATRNRQGYNEQFF

j_call: TRBJ2-2
v_call: TRBV2
cdr3_aa: CASTIHTGELFF

j_call: TRBJ2-7
v_call: TRBV21-1
cdr3_aa: CASGKMAGGLSLEQYF

j_call: TRBJ2-7
v_call: TRBV6-5
cdr3_aa: CASSYSSLGGYEQYF

j_call: TRBJ2-1
v_call: TRBV7-9
cdr3_aa: CASSLSQRTNEQFF

j_call: TRBJ1-1
v_call: TRBV6-5
cdr3_aa: CASSPQSNTEAFF

j_call: TRBJ2-5
v_call: TRBV11-1
cdr3_aa: CASSHGQETQYF